The entry below gives a single TCR beta chain sequence along with its context. What antigen it recognizes has not been identified. The junction departs from germline at one end; a sequencing error may be responsible. This record comes from a study of blood T cells in healthy people across ages (dated by TCRdb to about 2015). Regarding the complete study: In model experiments, template switching captured about one uniquely barcoded TCR beta cDNA molecule for every two T cells. The study measured age-related changes in TCR beta repertoire diversity using deep sequencing normalized with unique cDNA molecular identifiers. Four age groups were formed from the donors: young (average about 17 years), middle-aged (around 40), aged (over 55) and long-lived (approximately 80). To avoid experimental bias, donors of different ages were randomly spread across the sequencing lanes. For two donors (one aged 18 to 30 and one aged 80 or older), the study analyzed two additional independent replicas of 1 million unique cDNA reads from the same blood draw.

Donors were 30 to 45 systemically healthy Caucasian individuals from Russia aged 6 to 90 years. Each donor gave ten milliliters of peripheral blood, collected into EDTA-treated Vacutainer tubes. Ficoll-Paque density-gradient centrifugation was used to isolate PBMCs, with at least 6.5 million per sample. Trizol reagent was used to extract total RNA from the PBMCs, yielding at least 6 micrograms per sample. The percentages of naive CD45RAhigh/CD27high T cells were determined by flow cytometry on a PBMC aliquot from every donor. Receptor libraries were prepared by 5' RACE. Sequenced using an Illumina HiSeq 2500. The second PCR ran for roughly 7 to 12 cycles and used a J-beta primer mix along with a sample-barcoded 5' primer. A template-switch 5' adaptor carrying 12 random nucleotides introduced a unique molecular identifier onto each TCR beta cDNA molecule. Each sample yielded at least 2.5 million CDR3-containing paired-end reads. First-strand cDNA synthesis was performed from all RNA using the Mint cDNA synthesis kit, with priming by a TRBC-specific oligonucleotide. All cDNA was treated with uracil-DNA glycosylase and then went through a first 18-cycle PCR with the universal primers M1SS and BC2_uni_R. As for the original processing: Normalization of each sample was performed by random selection of 1 million high-quality reads, each carrying a distinct molecular identifier. Reads with shared molecular identifiers were discarded instead of being binned into consensus sequences. MiTCR, set to a Q25 quality threshold and the strictest error-elimination algorithm, was used for CDR3 identification, clonotype clustering and error correction. A nonparametric unseen species model using Euler transformation provided a lower-bound estimate of total TCR beta diversity. Using fastp at Q25 and MiXCR, TCRdb reprocessed the public reads and kept productive beta chains. Rows merge per CDR3 protein into single entries with the most common DNA and genes. TCRdb's processing, not the study's, gives the V and J calls here. The sample table contains hundreds of thousands of distinct CDR3 sequences; only one count was recorded for roughly half of them. The biggest ten clones account for about 54% of the sample.

The research as a whole found: Bulk unsorted PBMC profiling prevented conclusive comparison of naive and antigen-experienced compartments. Compared with the aged group, the long-lived group had more naive CD4+ T cells, fewer expanded clones and increased TCR diversity, suggesting age selection. Estimates of total diversity based on one million sequenced T cells were regarded as lower bounds and as underestimates. Observed TCR beta diversity per million T cells fell roughly linearly with age, and a significant reduction was already apparent by age around 40. Observed TCR beta diversity correlated strongly with the percentage of naive T cells measured by flow cytometry. Because donor CMV infection status was unknown, age-related changes in expanded clonotypes were potentially confounded.

The CDR3 spans 15 residues, from the cysteine through the phenylalanine. Only CDR3 DNA is held: 45 bases, read in frame from base 1. In the germline V gene (reference sequence), CDR1 corresponds to SGHAT and CDR2 to FQDESV. The sequence derives from a man between 60 and 70 years old in good health. Material: blood. The chain is made from TRBV11-1 and TRBJ2-1, and 11 junction bases match TRBD1. The DNA sequence is TGTGCTAGCAGACCCGGACAGGGGGCGAGGAATGAGCAGTTCTTC. Translation gives CASRPGQGARNEQFF. Reference TRBV11-1 and TRBJ2-1 proteins supply the regions before and after the CDR3; the full variable domain is: EAEVAQSPRYKITEKSQAVAFWCDPISGHATLYWYRQILGQGPELLVQFQDESVVDDSQLPKDRFSAERLKGVDSTLKIQPAELGDSAMYLCASRPGQGARNEQFFGPGTRLTVL.